Shown below are 24 T cell receptor beta chains from a single sample sequenced in a study of T cells in Graves' hyperthyroidism and ophthalmopathy (dated by TCRdb to between 2018 and 2021). The library was prepared using multiplex PCR. Sequencing took place on an Illumina HiSeq 2000. The TCR beta CDR3 regions were amplified from RNA transcripts. The TCR CDR3 was subjected to a first round of RT-PCR using the HTBI primer set and the Qiagen OneStep RT-PCR kit. TCRdb ran its own pipeline on the public reads, namely fastp trimming at Q25 and MiXCR clone calling, and kept in-frame beta chains. Merged by CDR3 protein, the rows form single entries marked with the most common genes and DNA. The sample table holds hundreds of thousands of distinct CDR3 sequences, of which around 38% were seen once. 8% to 9% of the sample rests with the top ten. The specimen sequenced was blood. Receptors originate from a young man with Graves' hyperthyroidism.

This clonotype was seen only a few times. J is TRBJ1-1 and V is TRBV4-3; no reliable D call. This CDR3 spans 14 amino acids. Germline-derived CDR1 and CDR2 are LGHNA and YSLEER. Trimming stripped 3 bases from V and 2 bases from J, with 10 bases between. The CDR3 DNA is TGCGCCAGCAGCCACCGCCCAGCTAACACTGAAGCTTTCTTT. Translating gives CASSHRPANTEAFF.

There are many counts of this clonotype. J is TRBJ2-7 and V is TRBV4-2; 8 bases align to TRBD2. The CDR3 contains 15 residues. V lost 0 bases to trimming and J lost 3 bases; unmatched junction nucleotides: 4. Germline CDR1 reads LGHNA; CDR2 reads YNFKEQ. CDR3: CASSQDVAGSYEQYF. Here the CDR3 DNA reads TGTGCCAGCAGCCAAGATGTAGCGGGGAGCTACGAGCAGTACTTC.

The chain links TRBV20-1 to TRBJ1-2; D uncertain. Germline values: CDR1 DFQATT, CDR2 SNEGSKA (reference sequence). V gave up 3 bases and J gave up 6 bases, with 14 bases separating them. The length of the CDR3 is 13 residues. The CDR3 region has the DNA TGCAGTGCTAGGGATATGAGGAAGGATGGCTACACCTTC. It encodes CSARDMRKDGYTF.

The V call is TRBV29-1, the J call TRBJ1-2, with TRBD1 identical over 9 bases. CDR3 length equals 12 residues. V lost 6 bases and J lost 10; bases outside the gene matches: 9. Germline V gene lookup returns CDR1 SQVTM and CDR2 ANQGSEA. The CDR3 DNA is TGCAGCGTCTCCGGACAGGGGATCCTCTACACCTTC. Protein sequence: CSVSGQGILYTF.

To note about this clonotype: A much larger clone is a single base away; this may be a read error. J is TRBJ2-5 and V is TRBV29-1; D gene unclear. From germline, CDR1 is SQVTM and CDR2 ANQGSEA. CDR3 length: 14 amino acids. DNA of the CDR3: TGCAGCGTTGATGTCAGCGAGAGGCTCGAGACCCAATACTTC. Translation: CSVDVSERLETQYF.

The V and J genes are TRBV12-3 or TRBV12-4 and TRBJ1-4; TRBD1 agrees at 9 bases. V gave up 6 bases and J gave up 5 bases; unmatched junction bases: 19. The CDR3 totals 19 residues. CDR3 protein: CASSPRDRATPVRNEKLFF. The CDR3 nucleotides read TGTGCCAGCAGCCCCCGGGACAGGGCCACCCCCGTTCGCAATGAAAAACTGTTTTTT.

The chain combines TRBV7-9 with TRBJ2-7, with 13 bases lining up with TRBD2. V shed 2 bases and J 4 bases; nucleotides not matched to a gene: 2. Germline V gives CDR1 SEHNR, CDR2 FQNEAQ (reference sequence). There are 15 residues in the CDR3. The CDR3 is CASSLRTSGRYEQYF. The CDR3 bases are TGTGCCAGCAGCTTAAGGACTAGCGGGAGATACGAGCAGTACTTC.

This clonotype was recorded many times. This rearrangement joins TRBV29-1 to TRBJ1-1; no clear D gene. Trimming shortened V by 8 bases and J by 4 bases, and 17 bases separated the two germline ends. The germline V gene has CDR1 SQVTM and CDR2 ANQGSEA. There are 13 residues in the CDR3. Here the CDR3 DNA reads TGCAGCCCTCGTTCATTGGTAGGCACTGAAGCTTTCTTT. This encodes CSPRSLVGTEAFF.

This clonotype was seen ten or more times. CDR3 protein: CASSSGFSLRGYTF. The CDR3 DNA follows: TGTGCCAGCAGTTCAGGGTTTTCGCTACGTGGCTACACCTTC. This sequence joins TRBV6-5 and TRBJ1-2; tentatively, D is TRBD1 (5 bases). The germline V gene encodes CDR1 MNHEY and CDR2 SVGAGI. The CDR3 spans 14 residues. Trimming shortened V by 4 bases and J by 7 bases, and 16 bases separated the two germline ends.

V and J are TRBV20-1 and TRBJ1-5; the D gene is possibly TRBD1 (5 bases). There are 14 residues in the CDR3. CDR1 is DFQATT and CDR2 is SNEGSKA in the germline V gene (reference sequence). V lost 4 bases to trimming and J lost 0 bases, with 10 bases between them. The CDR3 spells CSAMGPYSNQPQHF. The CDR3 bases are TGCAGTGCTATGGGACCGTATAGCAATCAGCCCCAGCATTTT.

With respect to this clonotype: This may be a read error, as it is one base from a much larger clone. V usage is TRBV7-9 and J usage is TRBJ1-4, with TRBD1 identical over 7 bases. Germline assignment: CDR1 SEHNR and CDR2 FQNEAQ (reference sequence). The CDR3 covers 15 residues. V gave up 2 bases and J gave up 8 bases; unmatched junction bases: 8. In nucleotides, the CDR3 is TGTGCCAGCAGCTTACGGACAGGTCGGCCAGAAAAACTGTTTTTT. Translating it yields CASSLRTGRPEKLFF.

The V gene is TRBV7-2, the J gene TRBJ2-5, with D unclear. The germline V gene encodes CDR1 SGHTA and CDR2 FQGNSA. Trimming stripped 5 bases from V and 7 bases from J, with 8 bases between. The CDR3 runs 11 residues. The DNA for the CDR3 is TGTGCCAGCAGCCGACTCGGGACCCAGTACTTC. It is translated as CASSRLGTQYF.

The chain combines TRBV7-9 with TRBJ2-7, with TRBD1 identical over 7 bases. Trimming took 6 bases from V and 4 from J; bases not matched to a gene: 9. Germline CDR1 and CDR2: SEHNR and FQNEAQ (reference sequence). This CDR3 spans 14 amino acids. This chain's CDR3 is CASSPGQVRYEQYF. CDR3 bases: TGTGCCAGCAGTCCCGGACAGGTTCGATACGAGCAGTACTTC.

The sample holds many counts of this clonotype. This sequence joins TRBV29-1 and TRBJ1-1; tentatively, D is TRBD1 (5 bases). Germline values: CDR1 SQVTM, CDR2 ANQGSEA. The CDR3 has 15 amino acids. V was clipped by 4 bases and J by 3 bases, with 18 bases between them. As DNA, the CDR3 is TGCAGCGTTGCTTATTGGCAGGGTAGCGACACTGAAGCTTTCTTT. Its protein is CSVAYWQGSDTEAFF.

This clonotype came up a few times. This chain joins TRBV12-3 or TRBV12-4 and TRBJ2-2; D not certain. The CDR3 is 14 amino acids. V lost 2 bases and J 4 bases, leaving 8 bases between the germline ends. This CDR3 reads CASSLQSGTGELFF. In DNA, the CDR3 is TGTGCCAGCAGTTTACAATCTGGCACCGGGGAGCTGTTTTTT.

This clonotype was observed at least ten times. J is TRBJ1-4 and V is TRBV19, with D perhaps matching TRBD1 (5 bases). The V gene's germline CDR1 is LNHDA and CDR2 SQIVND (reference sequence). Trimming pared 4 bases from V and 0 bases from J, leaving 9 bases between. This CDR3 is 15 amino acids long. CDR3 region: CASSTGPATNEKLFF. In nucleotides, the CDR3 is TGTGCCAGTAGTACAGGGCCTGCAACTAATGAAAAACTGTTTTTT. Using reference TRBV19 and TRBJ1-4 for the parts outside the CDR3, the full variable domain is DGGITQSPKYLFRKEGQNVTLSCEQNLNHDAMYWYRQDPGQGLRLIYYSQIVNDFQKGDIAEGYSVSREKKESFPLTVTSAQKNPTAFYLCASSTGPATNEKLFFGSGTQLSVL.

CDR3 bases: TGTGCCACCTCTCCGTCGACAGGGGGAAGCTATGGCTACACCTTC. Its translation is CATSPSTGGSYGYTF. The chain couples TRBV24-1 to TRBJ1-2; 9 nucleotides agree with TRBD1. Germline V gene sequence: CDR1 KGHDR, CDR2 SFDVKD. V dropped 9 bases and J dropped 4; count of bases not matched to a gene: 11. This CDR3 contains 15 residues.

This clonotype was recorded a few times. V is TRBV2 and J is TRBJ2-5; TRBD1 agrees at 7 bases. Germline V CDR1 and CDR2: SNHLY, FYNNEI. The junction had 1 base not matched to a gene; V was cut back by 9 bases and J by 0 bases. This CDR3 region has 12 residues. The CDR3 region has the DNA TGTGCCAGACAGGGGAACCAAGAGACCCAGTACTTC. It translates to CARQGNQETQYF.

This clonotype was counted many times. The chain couples TRBV15 to TRBJ1-1; D remains ambiguous. Between the trimmed V and J ends, which lost 0 bases and 5 bases, there was a span of 7 bases. CDR1 and CDR2 (germline): LNHNV, YYDKDF (reference sequence). The CDR3 runs 13 residues. The DNA of the CDR3 is TGTGCCACCAGCAGAGATCGAGGGACTGAAGCTTTCTTT. It specifies CATSRDRGTEAFF.

This clonotype was counted a few times. The chain has TRBV10-3 and TRBJ1-4; 8 bases map to TRBD1. The junction had 14 bases not matched to a gene; V was cut back by 10 bases and J by 10 bases. Per the germline V gene, CDR1 is ENHRY and CDR2 is SYGVKD. The CDR3 contains 14 residues. CDR3 DNA sequence: TGTGCCAGCAAAGACAGGGGTAGAGGTGGAAAACTGTTTTTT. As protein: CASKDRGRGGKLFF.

This clonotype came up many times. The V gene is TRBV29-1, the J gene TRBJ2-6, with D uncertain. Germline V gene data show CDR1 as SQVTM and CDR2 as ANQGSEA. V lost 3 bases and J lost 4, with 10 bases in between. The CDR3 spans 14 residues. CDR3 sequence (DNA): TGCAGCGTTGACGAGGTCAGCGGGGCCAACGTCCTGACTTTC. Encoded protein: CSVDEVSGANVLTF.

This clonotype was seen a few times. This chain joins TRBV4-3 and TRBJ2-7, with D uncertain. Trimming left V 2 bases short and J 1 base short, with 9 bases between. Germline V gene lookup returns CDR1 LGHNA and CDR2 YSLEER. The CDR3 contains 14 residues. CDR3 DNA: TGCGCCAGCAGCCAACGAGTGTTTTCCTACGAGCAGTACTTC. Protein product: CASSQRVFSYEQYF.

This clonotype was counted only a few times. The chain carries TRBV7-8 and TRBJ1-5; 10 bases are shared with TRBD1. CDR3 length: 16 residues. After removal of 6 bases from V and 2 bases from J, the junction contained 7 bases not matched to a gene. Germline assignment: CDR1 SGHVS and CDR2 FQNEAQ. CDR3 residues: CASSSQTGGGNQPQHF. Written as DNA, the CDR3 is TGTGCCAGCAGTTCCCAGACAGGGGGCGGCAATCAGCCCCAGCATTTT.

Ten or more counts support this clonotype. J is TRBJ1-1 and V is TRBV20-1; D call uncertain. The germline V gene has CDR1 DFQATT and CDR2 SNEGSKA (reference sequence). This CDR3 has 12 residues. V dropped 1 base and J dropped 7 bases, with 10 bases sitting between them. DNA of the CDR3: TGCAGTGCTAGAGTCAGACATAGTGAAGCTTTCTTT. It translates to CSARVRHSEAFF.